The entry that follows covers one T cell receptor beta chain sequence. The antigen is unknown. The treatment: randomized to nivolumab then ipilimumab (arm A) or the reverse (arm B). Produced via immunoSEQ multiplex PCR; TCRdb's table is partial and in-frame only. Here the sample spans about 10,000 clones, 23% being singletons. This entry belongs to a study of sequential checkpoint blockade in melanoma. Across the whole study: DNA from about a hundred pretreatment tumor samples underwent TCRβ immunosequencing.

General study results and limits: Clinical benefit was about 30 times likelier when tumor T-cell fraction and clonality increased.

V dropped 0 bases and J dropped 2 bases, with 10 bases sitting between them. The CDR3 consists of 15 residues. Germline loops: CDR1 KGHSY, CDR2 FQNENV. The chain couples TRBV16 to TRBJ2-5, with D uncertain. This receptor was taken from a human donor with melanoma. The sequencing here drew on tumor tissue (inferred from file names), taken from a patient given nivolumab and ipilimumab in sequence. CDR3 region: CASSQSNSQQETQYF. The CDR3 coding sequence is TGTGCCAGCAGCCAATCTAACAGCCAACAAGAGACCCAGTACTTC.